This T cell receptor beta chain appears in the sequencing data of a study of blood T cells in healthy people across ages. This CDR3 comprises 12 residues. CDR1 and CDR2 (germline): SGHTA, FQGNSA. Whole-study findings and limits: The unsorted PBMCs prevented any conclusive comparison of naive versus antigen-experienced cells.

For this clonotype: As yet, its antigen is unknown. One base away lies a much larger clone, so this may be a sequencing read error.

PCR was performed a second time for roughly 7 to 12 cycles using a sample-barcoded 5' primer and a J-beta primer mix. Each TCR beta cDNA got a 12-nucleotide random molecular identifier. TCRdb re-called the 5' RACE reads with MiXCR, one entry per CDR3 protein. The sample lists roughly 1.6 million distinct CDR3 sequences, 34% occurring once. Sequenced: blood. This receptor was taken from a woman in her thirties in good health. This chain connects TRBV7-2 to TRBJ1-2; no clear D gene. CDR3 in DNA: TGTGTCAGCAGCCCACGGTCTTATGGCTACACCTTC. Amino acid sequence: CVSSPRSYGYTF.